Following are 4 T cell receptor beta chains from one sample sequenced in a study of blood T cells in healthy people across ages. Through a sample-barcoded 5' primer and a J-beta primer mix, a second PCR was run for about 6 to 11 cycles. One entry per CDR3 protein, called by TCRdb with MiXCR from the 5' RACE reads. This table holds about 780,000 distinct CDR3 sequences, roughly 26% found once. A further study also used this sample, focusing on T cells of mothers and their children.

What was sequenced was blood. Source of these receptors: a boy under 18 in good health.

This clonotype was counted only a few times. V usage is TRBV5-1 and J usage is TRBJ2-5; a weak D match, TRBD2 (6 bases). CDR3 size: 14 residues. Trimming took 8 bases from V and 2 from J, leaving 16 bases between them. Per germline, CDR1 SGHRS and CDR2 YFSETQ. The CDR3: CASRRGREQETQYF. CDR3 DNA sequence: TGCGCCAGTAGGAGGGGAAGGGAGCAAGAGACCCAGTACTTC.

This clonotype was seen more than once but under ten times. DNA for the CDR3: TGCGCCAGCAGCTTGAAATTATCGGACACTGAAGCTTTCTTT. Amino acid sequence: CASSLKLSDTEAFF. V is TRBV5-1 and J is TRBJ1-1; D gene ambiguous. V was pared by 1 base and J by 3 bases, with 10 bases between. Looked up from germline, CDR1 is SGHRS and CDR2 is YFSETQ. This CDR3 spans 14 amino acids.

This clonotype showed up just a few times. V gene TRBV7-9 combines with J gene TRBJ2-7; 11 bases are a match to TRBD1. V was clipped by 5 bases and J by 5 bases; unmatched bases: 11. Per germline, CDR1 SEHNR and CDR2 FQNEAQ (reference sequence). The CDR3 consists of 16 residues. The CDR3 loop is CASSRGQGALLNEQYF. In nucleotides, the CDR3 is TGTGCCAGCAGCCGAGGACAGGGGGCTCTCTTGAACGAGCAGTACTTC. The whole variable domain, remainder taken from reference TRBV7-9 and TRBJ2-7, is DTGVSQNPRHKITKRGQNVTFRCDPISEHNRLYWYRQTLGQGPEFLTYFQNEAQLEKSRLLSDRFSAERPKGSFSTLEIQRTEQGDSAMYLCASSRGQGALLNEQYFGPGTRLTVT.

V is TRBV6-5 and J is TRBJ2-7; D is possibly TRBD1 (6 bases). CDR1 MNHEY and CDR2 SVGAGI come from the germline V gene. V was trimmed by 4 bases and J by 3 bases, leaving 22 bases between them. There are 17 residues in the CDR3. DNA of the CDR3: TGTGCCAGCAGTTTCCACCGCCAGACAGGAGCCATCTACGAGCAGTACTTC. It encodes CASSFHRQTGAIYEQYF.